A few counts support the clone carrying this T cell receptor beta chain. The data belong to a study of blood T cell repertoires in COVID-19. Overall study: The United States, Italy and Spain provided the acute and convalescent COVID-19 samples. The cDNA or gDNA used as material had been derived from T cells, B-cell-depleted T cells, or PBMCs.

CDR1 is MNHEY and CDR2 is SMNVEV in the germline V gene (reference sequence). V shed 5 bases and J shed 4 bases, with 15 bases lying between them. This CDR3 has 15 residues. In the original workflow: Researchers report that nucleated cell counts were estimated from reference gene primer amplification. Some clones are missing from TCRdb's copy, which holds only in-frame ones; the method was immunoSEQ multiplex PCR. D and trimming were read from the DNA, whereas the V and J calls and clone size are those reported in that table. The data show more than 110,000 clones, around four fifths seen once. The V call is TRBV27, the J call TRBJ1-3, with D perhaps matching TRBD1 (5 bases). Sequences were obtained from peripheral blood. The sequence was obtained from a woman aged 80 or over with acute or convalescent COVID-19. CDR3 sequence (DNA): TGTGCCAGCAGTCCCACTCAGGGTCCCGGAAACACCATATATTTT. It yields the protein CASSPTQGPGNTIYF.